This TCR beta chain was found in a study of T cells in Graves' hyperthyroidism and ophthalmopathy. This clonotype was counted only a few times. The CDR3 ends on some other residue instead of the conserved phenylalanine or tryptophan, so this is likely a read error. The study collected blood at first hyperthyroidism diagnosis, before any ophthalmopathy symptoms arose. The investigators amplified TCR beta CDR3 regions from RNA transcripts. In the first-round RT-PCR of the TCR CDR3, the HTBI primer set was used. TCRdb itself ran the multiplex PCR reads through MiXCR, one entry per CDR3 protein. Of about 720,000 distinct CDR3 sequences in the sample, under 20% were seen once. Germline CDR1 and CDR2: MNHEY and SMNVEV (reference sequence). Trimming took 2 bases from V and 3 from J, leaving 11 bases between them. The CDR3 loop spans 16 amino acids.

The sequence was obtained from a woman aged 50 to 60 with Graves' hyperthyroidism that later progressed to Graves' ophthalmopathy. The genes are TRBV27 and TRBJ1-6; D gene uncertain. The sample taken for sequencing was blood. The DNA of the CDR3 is TGTGCCAGCAGTTTAGGGCGGCGGTTCTATAATTCACCCCTCCACTCT. Protein: CASSLGRRFYNSPLHS.